The 13 T cell receptor beta chains in this list originate from one sample, sequenced in a study of blood T cells in healthy people across ages. Primed by a sample-barcoded 5' primer and a J-beta primer mix, a second PCR proceeded for 7 to 11 cycles. TCRdb fed the 5' RACE reads into MiXCR, producing one record per CDR3 protein. The data hold some 1.7 million distinct CDR3 sequences, with approximately 30% observed a single time. Material for sequencing was blood. These receptor sequences come from a woman between 25 and 40 years old in good health.

J is TRBJ2-5 and V is TRBV4-2, with D tentatively TRBD1 or TRBD2 (6 bases each). V was trimmed by 1 base and J by 5 bases, leaving 17 bases between them. CDR3 length equals 16 residues. Germline CDR1 LGHNA, CDR2 YNFKEQ. Here the CDR3 reads CASSQVDPGGAETQYF. DNA of the CDR3: TGTGCCAGCAGCCAAGTTGATCCCGGGGGCGCTGAGACCCAGTACTTC.

The V gene is TRBV28, the J gene TRBJ1-2, with 7 bases matching TRBD1. The germline V gene encodes CDR1 MDHEN and CDR2 SYDVKM. The CDR3 contains 15 residues. Germline trimming cut 6 bases from V and 0 bases from J; bases unmatched to any gene: 7. DNA for the CDR3: TGTGCCAGCAGACCCTCAGGGGGGGCTAACTATGGCTACACCTTC. Protein sequence: CASRPSGGANYGYTF.

This clonotype was observed a handful of times. The genes are TRBV9 and TRBJ2-6, with D unresolved. V gave up 7 bases and J gave up 0 bases, with 11 bases separating them. This CDR3 spans 15 amino acids. Germline loops: CDR1 SGDLS, CDR2 YYNGEE. The DNA for the CDR3 is TGTGCCAGCTCGACCCTTACCTCTGGGGCCAACGTCCTGACTTTC. Protein product: CASSTLTSGANVLTF. Full variable domain (missing parts from reference TRBV9 and TRBJ2-6): DSGVTQTPKHLITATGQRVTLRCSPRSGDLSVYWYQQSLDQGLQFLIQYYNGEERAKGNILERFSAQQFPDLHSELNLSSLELGDSALYFCASSTLTSGANVLTFGAGSRLTVL.

The chain combines TRBV20-1 with TRBJ1-1; 9 bases align to TRBD1. V lost 5 bases to trimming and J lost 5 bases; unmatched junction nucleotides: 6. Germline CDR1 DFQATT, CDR2 SNEGSKA (reference sequence). CDR3 length: 13 residues. In DNA, the CDR3 is TGCAGTGCTTTCGACAGGGGGTTGACTGAAGCTTTCTTT. This sequence encodes CSAFDRGLTEAFF.

This rearrangement joins TRBV7-6 to TRBJ1-2; 7 nucleotides match TRBD1. There are 15 residues in the CDR3. Per germline, CDR1 SGHVS and CDR2 FNYEAQ. V trimming: 4 bases; J trimming: 4 bases; junction bases outside the gene matches: 9. CDR3: CASSSRGGAGYGYTF. The CDR3 region has the DNA TGTGCCAGCAGCTCGAGAGGGGGCGCGGGCTATGGCTACACCTTC.

This clonotype was counted a few times. The chain employs TRBV12-3 or TRBV12-4 and TRBJ1-2; D is unclear. CDR3 length equals 15 residues. The ends were cut back, 5 bases at V and 7 bases at J, with 20 bases in the middle. The CDR3 sequence: CASSPPFGLRSGYTF. CDR3 coding DNA: TGTGCCAGCAGTCCCCCTTTTGGACTTAGGTCTGGCTACACCTTC.

The rearrangement joins TRBV11-2 to TRBJ2-1; TRBD2 agrees at 8 bases. Germline V gives CDR1 SGHAT, CDR2 FQNNGV. The CDR3 runs to 13 residues. After removal of 11 bases from V and 1 base from J, the junction contained 4 bases not matched to a gene. Written as DNA, the CDR3 is TGTGCCCTGAGCGGGAGTTCCTACAATGAGCAGTTCTTC. Its protein product is CALSGSSYNEQFF.

Details on this clonotype: Being one base from a much bigger clone, this may be a read error. The chain employs TRBV6-6 and TRBJ2-1; 8 bases match TRBD2. Germline values: CDR1 MNHNY, CDR2 SVGAGI (reference sequence). This CDR3 is built from 13 residues. The CDR3, as DNA: TGTGCCAGCACCGGACTAGCCGGAAATGAGCAGTTATTC. Translation: CASTGLAGNEQLF.

This clonotype was seen repeatedly, ten times or more. This chain joins TRBV7-2 and TRBJ2-3; possible D gene TRBD2, 6 bases. The germline CDR1 and CDR2 sequences are SGHTA and FQGNSA. This CDR3 has 15 residues. V was clipped by 2 bases and J by 4 bases, with 13 bases between them. This chain's CDR3 is CASSLLASEADTQYF. As DNA, the CDR3 is TGTGCCAGCAGCTTACTGGCTAGCGAGGCAGATACGCAGTATTTT.

The chain uses TRBV29-1 and TRBJ1-2; 8 nucleotides line up with TRBD1. Germline V lookup: CDR1 SQVTM, CDR2 ANQGSEA. The CDR3 consists of 15 residues. Losses at the gene ends were 3 bases for V and 0 bases for J; bases not matched to a gene: 6. The CDR3 DNA is TGCAGCGTTGAGGGACAGGTTAAGCCTAACTATGGCTACACCTTC. Protein: CSVEGQVKPNYGYTF.

This clonotype has only a few counts. The chain recombines TRBV10-3 with TRBJ2-3; tentative D call: TRBD2 (7 bases). The CDR3 has 16 amino acids. V was trimmed by 0 bases and J by 4 bases, leaving 14 bases between them. Germline CDR1 and CDR2: ENHRY and SYGVKD. CDR3 coding DNA: TGTGCCATCAGTGAGTCGGGGGGGCTTGGAGCAGATACGCAGTATTTT. Its translation is CAISESGGLGADTQYF.

The chain employs TRBV5-6 and TRBJ1-2, with a tentative D call TRBD1 (6 bases). Germline CDR1 is SGHDT and CDR2 is YYEEEE. Deletions cut 5 bases from V and 3 bases from J, with 14 bases between. The CDR3 has 14 residues. The CDR3 spells CASSTGPVDYGYTF. CDR3 nucleotide sequence: TGTGCCAGCAGTACAGGGCCTGTGGACTATGGCTACACCTTC. Together with reference TRBV5-6 and TRBJ1-2, the CDR3 gives the full variable domain: DAGVTQSPTHLIKTRGQQVTLRCSPKSGHDTVSWYQQALGQGPQFIFQYYEEEERQRGNFPDRFSGHQFPNYSSELNVNALLLGDSALYLCASSTGPVDYGYTFGSGTRLTVV.

The chain joins TRBV9 to TRBJ1-2; D possibly corresponds to TRBD1 (5 bases). Trimming pared 0 bases from V and 2 bases from J, leaving 8 bases between. The CDR3 is made up of 14 amino acids. Germline CDR1 is SGDLS and CDR2 is YYNGEE. CDR3 DNA: TGTGCCAGCAGCGTAGAATGGGGGAACTATGGCTACACCTTC. Its protein product is CASSVEWGNYGYTF.